The 13 T cell receptor beta chains presented below share a single source sample, sequenced in a study of blood T cell repertoires in COVID-19. Data came from immunoSEQ multiplex PCR; TCRdb stores just in-frame clones and leaves some out. Of around 180,000 clones listed, 88% are singletons. The sequencing input was peripheral blood. Source of these receptors: a man between 60 and 75 years old with acute or convalescent COVID-19.

J is TRBJ1-1 and V is TRBV5-1; 7 nucleotides agree with TRBD1. The CDR3 consists of 14 residues. J gave up 4 bases and V 0 bases, and 3 bases lay outside the gene matches. In germline, CDR1 is SGHRS, CDR2 YFSETQ. CDR3 loop: CASSLDAGGTEAFF. DNA of the CDR3: TGCGCCAGCAGCTTGGACGCAGGGGGCACTGAAGCTTTCTTT.

The genes are TRBV29-1 and TRBJ1-4; unclear D gene. The ends were cut back, 5 bases at V and 3 bases at J, with 10 bases in the middle. The CDR3 totals 13 residues. Germline loops: CDR1 SQVTM, CDR2 ANQGSEA. The CDR3 reads CSVTGSSNEKLFF. For the CDR3, the DNA is TGCAGCGTTACGGGGTCTTCTAATGAAAAACTGTTTTTT.

The chain couples TRBV19 to TRBJ1-6; D might be TRBD1 (5 bases). V lost 6 bases, J lost 10 bases, and 13 bases lay in between. The CDR3 spans 13 residues. Germline CDR1 reads LNHDA; CDR2 reads SQIVND (reference sequence). CDR3 in DNA: TGTGCCAGTAGCGGGACCGGGAGGTCACCCCTCCACTTT. Translating gives CASSGTGRSPLHF. The variable domain in full, completed from reference TRBV19 and TRBJ1-6, reads DGGITQSPKYLFRKEGQNVTLSCEQNLNHDAMYWYRQDPGQGLRLIYYSQIVNDFQKGDIAEGYSVSREKKESFPLTVTSAQKNPTAFYLCASSGTGRSPLHFGNGTRLTVT.

The chain joins TRBV5-8 to TRBJ2-5; D gene unclear. The CDR3 is 14 amino acids. Deletions cut 4 bases from V and 0 bases from J, with 10 bases between. Per the germline V gene, CDR1 is SGHTS and CDR2 is YDEGEE. The CDR3 is CASSPSRYQETQYF. In DNA, the CDR3 is TGTGCCAGCAGCCCAAGTCGGTACCAAGAGACCCAGTACTTC.

This clone was counted once. This chain links TRBV30 with TRBJ2-7; a weak D match, TRBD2 (6 bases). The V end was cut by 5 bases, the J end by 2 bases, with 16 bases between. This CDR3 spans 14 amino acids. Germline V gene lookup returns CDR1 GTSNPN and CDR2 SVGIG (reference sequence). Here the CDR3 DNA reads TGTGCCTGGCGGCCGGGACGGACTACCTACGAGCAGTACTTC. It specifies CAWRPGRTTYEQYF.

The J gene is TRBJ2-2, the V gene TRBV9; 15 bases line up with TRBD2. The CDR3 consists of 18 residues. The V and J ends lost 4 bases and 6 bases, in that order; junction bases with no gene match: 10. Germline V CDR1 and CDR2: SGDLS, YYNGEE. Here the CDR3 DNA reads TGTGCCAGCAGCCCTTGGACTAGCGGGAGGGAGGGTTCCGGGGAGCTGTTTTTT. Translating it yields CASSPWTSGREGSGELFF.

About this clone itself: The same CDR3 can be traced to other DNA sequences in this sample. The rearrangement links TRBV7-2 to TRBJ2-7; D possibly corresponds to TRBD1 (5 bases). The CDR3 has 13 amino acids. Trimming stripped 2 bases from V and 4 bases from J, with 9 bases between. Germline V gives CDR1 SGHTA, CDR2 FQGNSA. The chain's CDR3 is CASSLTRDYEQYV. Here the CDR3 DNA reads TGTGCCAGCAGCTTAACCAGGGATTACGAGCAGTACGTC.

The CDR3 DNA follows: TGCAGTGCTAGAGACGTAGATACGCAGTATTTT. Translation gives CSARDVDTQYF. The rearrangement uses TRBV20-1 and TRBJ2-3; D gene ambiguous. The CDR3 runs to 11 residues. From germline, CDR1 is DFQATT and CDR2 SNEGSKA (reference sequence). V was clipped by 0 bases and J by 5 bases, with 3 bases between them.

The chain joins TRBV2 to TRBJ1-5; 10 bases line up with TRBD1. The CDR3 covers 13 residues. Germline CDR1 SNHLY, CDR2 FYNNEI. The V segment lost 7 bases and the J segment 6 bases; nucleotides outside the gene matches: 3. CDR3 in DNA: TGTGCCAGCAATGGACAGGGGGGTCAGCCCCAGCATTTT. Translating it yields CASNGQGGQPQHF.

V is TRBV30 and J is TRBJ1-6, with D uncertain. The V end lost 4 bases, the J end lost 7 bases, and 11 bases lay between the germline ends. Germline CDR1 GTSNPN, CDR2 SVGIG (reference sequence). The CDR3 sequence is 13 residues long. The CDR3 DNA sequence: TGTGCCTGGACGACACTTAGGAATTCACCCCTCCACTTT. Translation: CAWTTLRNSPLHF.

This chain connects TRBV30 to TRBJ1-6; no definite D call. The germline V gene encodes CDR1 GTSNPN and CDR2 SVGIG (reference sequence). V lost 0 bases and J 9 bases, leaving 15 bases between the germline ends. The length of the CDR3 is 15 residues. The CDR3 region has the DNA TGTGCCTGGAGTGTACGGTCGGGAGTAAGTTCACCCCTCCACTTT. This codes for CAWSVRSGVSSPLHF.

The rearrangement joins TRBV2 to TRBJ1-5; 7 nucleotides line up with TRBD1. Germline V gene sequence: CDR1 SNHLY, CDR2 FYNNEI. V trimming: 6 bases; J trimming: 3 bases; junction bases outside the gene matches: 5. There are 14 residues in the CDR3. Here the CDR3 reads CASRERGPNQPQHF. The CDR3 DNA reads as TGTGCCAGCAGGGAGAGGGGGCCCAATCAGCCCCAGCATTTT.

This sequence joins TRBV13 and TRBJ2-3; 7 nucleotides line up with TRBD2. This CDR3 comprises 15 residues. The trim removed 8 bases at V and 5 bases at J, leaving 13 bases unmatched. Per germline, CDR1 PRHDT and CDR2 FYEKMQ (reference sequence). The CDR3, as DNA: TGTGCCAGCTCCCAACTAGCGTCAGGTGGAGATACGCAGTATTTT. Its translation: CASSQLASGGDTQYF.